This T cell receptor (beta chain) was retrieved from a study of T cell repertoires in cytomegalovirus infection (dated by TCRdb to between 2019 and 2020). Context from the whole study: Recently identified HLA-C-restricted CMV epitopes, whose presentation resists viral immunomodulation, were targeted by peptide stimulations together with well-studied HLA-B-restricted epitopes. Because public TCR beta signatures pointed to carriage of CMV infection together with the matching HLA type, the HLA type of each donor mattered for the analysis.

The treatment or condition label for this specimen denotes: in vitro stimulation with specific CMV peptide epitopes to enrich CMV-specific T cells. What the authors observed across the whole study: The ex vivo response was dominated by HLA-C-restricted CMV-specific TCR beta clonotypes, and the single most frequent clonotype in two of eight donors was supplied by these HLA-C-restricted clonotypes. Cumulative frequency of public TCR beta family members discriminated carriers of CMV infection plus the relevant HLA type in this cohort and an independent approximately 340-donor cohort.

From the cysteine up to the phenylalanine, the CDR3 has a length of 15 residues. Only CDR3 DNA remains: 45 bases, in frame from the first base. Clipping removes 3 bases from V and 1 base from J, with 3 as the unmatched junction base count. From the germline V gene, CDR1 is SGDLS and CDR2 is YYNGEE. For this clonotype: The antigen it recognizes is unknown. No base quality values were provided; no much bigger clone lies one nucleotide off.

TCRdb records Illumina HiSeq 1500 as the sequencer. TCRdb reran the public reads through fastp at Q25 and MiXCR, keeping productive beta chains. Each entry merges the rows of one CDR3 protein and shows their most common DNA and genes. Recorded for this sample are some 900,000 distinct CDR3 sequences; 30% to 35% of them occurred a single time. The leading ten clones occupy 12% of the sample. The rearrangement joined TRBV9 to TRBJ2-1; 8 of the junction bases match TRBD2. The source material was cultured CD8+ T cells from PBMCs, sampled from culture after CMV antigen stimulation. The sequence was collected from a human donor in good health (CMV status not recorded). Some clones in this sample may be carry-over from other donors' samples. The CDR3 reads as follows: CASSGSGESYNEQFF. The DNA is as follows: TGTGCCAGCAGCGGTAGCGGGGAGTCCTACAATGAGCAGTTCTTC.